This is a list of T cell receptor beta chains from one sample in a study of cytomegalovirus exposure and HLA in healthy donors. Assay: immunoSEQ multiplex PCR; the TCRdb copy retains only in-frame clones and omits some. The sample shows roughly 54,000 clones, 70% to 85% of them seen only once. Input material: PBMCs. The receptor source for this set is a man aged 50 to 60 in good health and CMV-seronegative. CDR3s leave out the opening cysteine and the closing phenylalanine or tryptophan. Not all rows give a size; the values are once, few, many and, for expanded clones, a class.

TRBJ1-1	TRBV28	NA	ASLVSGTEAF
TRBJ2-7	TRBV11-2	NA	ASSVTGTPSYEQY
TRBJ2-1	TRBV5-6	once	ASSYRLAGSYNEQF
TRBJ2-5	TRBV28	NA	ASSSYSGGAKETQY
TRBJ1-6	TRBV4-1	NA	ASSHGGAGSPLH
TRBJ2-7	TRBV6-5	few	ASSPDSTEQY
TRBJ1-3	TRBV7-2	NA	ASSSLVGGPGNTIY
TRBJ2-3	TRBV9	NA	ASSARLAGGGDLTDTQY
TRBJ2-5	TRBV7-2	NA	ASSLGSRGGGTQY
TRBJ2-6	TRBV18	NA	ASSPDRSRANVLT
TRBJ1-2	TRBV2	few	ASMGALDGYT
TRBJ1-5	TRBV28	NA	ASSSPLTGDSNQPQH
TRBJ2-7	TRBV13	few	ASSTDPGTGGFYEQY
TRBJ2-1	TRBV11-2	once	ASSFQTGQGSEQF
TRBJ2-3	TRBV27	NA	ASRYLVAGGRDTQY
TRBJ1-6	TRBV18	NA	ASSPYQIGYNSPLH
TRBJ1-6	TRBV6-1	once	ASTQGPASSPLH
TRBJ1-3	TRBV28	NA	ASSQGQGSGNTIY
TRBJ2-5	TRBV9	NA	ASSVRSGGLQTSQETQY
TRBJ1-5	TRBV2	NA	ASSETGGLGPQH
TRBJ2-7	TRBV7-9	NA	ASSSGLVVYEQY
TRBJ2-1	TRBV7-2	NA	ASSSSGSGGSYNEQF
TRBJ1-1	TRBV6-1	NA	PISNWSNTEAF